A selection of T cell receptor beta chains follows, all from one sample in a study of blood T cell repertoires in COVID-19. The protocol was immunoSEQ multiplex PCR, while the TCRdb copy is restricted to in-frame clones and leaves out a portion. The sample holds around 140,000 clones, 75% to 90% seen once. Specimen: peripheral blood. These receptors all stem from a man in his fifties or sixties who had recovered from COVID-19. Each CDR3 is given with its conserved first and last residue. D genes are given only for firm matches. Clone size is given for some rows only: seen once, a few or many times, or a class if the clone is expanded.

cdr3_aa: CAISPGAGEKLFF; cdr3_nt: TGTGCCATCAGCCCAGGGGCAGGGGAAAAACTGTTTTTT; cdr3_length: 13; clone_size: .; v_call: TRBV10-3; d_call: .; j_call: TRBJ1-4
cdr3_aa: CATGQGTFPGELFF; cdr3_nt: TGTGCCACGGGACAGGGGACGTTTCCCGGGGAGCTGTTTTTT; cdr3_length: 14; clone_size: once; v_call: TRBV19; d_call: TRBD1; j_call: TRBJ2-2
cdr3_aa: CATSGRDSPYNEQFF; cdr3_nt: TGTGCCACCAGTGGGAGGGACAGCCCTTACAATGAGCAGTTCTTC; cdr3_length: 15; clone_size: .; v_call: TRBV24-1; d_call: .; j_call: TRBJ2-1
cdr3_aa: CASSGGGQDLYNEQFF; cdr3_nt: TGTGCCAGCAGCGGGGGGGGACAGGACCTATACAATGAGCAGTTCTTC; cdr3_length: 16; clone_size: .; v_call: TRBV5-4; d_call: .; j_call: TRBJ2-1
cdr3_aa: CASSPGLSQETQYF; cdr3_nt: TGTGCCAGCAGCCCAGGACTTAGCCAAGAGACCCAGTACTTC; cdr3_length: 14; clone_size: .; v_call: TRBV5-8; d_call: .; j_call: TRBJ2-5
cdr3_aa: CASSRDRGKQYF; cdr3_nt: TGTGCCAGCAGCCGGGACAGGGGGAAGCAGTACTTC; cdr3_length: 12; clone_size: .; v_call: TRBV7-8; d_call: TRBD1; j_call: TRBJ2-7
cdr3_aa: CASSRTDLSGNTIYF; cdr3_nt: TGTGCCAGCTCGCGGACAGACCTCTCTGGAAACACCATATATTTT; cdr3_length: 15; clone_size: .; v_call: TRBV6-5; d_call: .; j_call: TRBJ1-3
cdr3_aa: CASSRRTGMAEAFF; cdr3_nt: TGTGCCAGTAGTCGACGGACAGGGATGGCTGAAGCTTTCTTT; cdr3_length: 14; clone_size: .; v_call: TRBV19; d_call: TRBD1; j_call: TRBJ1-1
cdr3_aa: CASSLAGDTEAFF; cdr3_nt: TGCGCCAGCAGCTTGGCAGGGGACACTGAAGCTTTCTTT; cdr3_length: 13; clone_size: .; v_call: TRBV5-1; d_call: .; j_call: TRBJ1-1
cdr3_aa: CAGGLADGPTGELFF; cdr3_nt: TGTGCCGGTGGACTAGCGGATGGGCCCACCGGGGAGCTGTTTTTT; cdr3_length: 15; clone_size: .; v_call: TRBV5-4; d_call: TRBD2; j_call: TRBJ2-2
cdr3_aa: CASSRQVNQETQYF; cdr3_nt: TGTGCCAGCAGCAGACAGGTTAACCAAGAGACCCAGTACTTC; cdr3_length: 14; clone_size: .; v_call: TRBV6-5; d_call: .; j_call: TRBJ2-5
cdr3_aa: CASSFSAGPDTQYF; cdr3_nt: TGTGCCAGCAGCTTTTCGGCAGGGCCAGATACGCAGTATTTT; cdr3_length: 14; clone_size: once; v_call: TRBV11-1; d_call: .; j_call: TRBJ2-3
cdr3_aa: CASSGEGGSGGYTF; cdr3_nt: TGTGCCAGCAGTGGGGAAGGGGGCTCGGGAGGCTACACCTTC; cdr3_length: 14; clone_size: .; v_call: TRBV2; d_call: TRBD1; j_call: TRBJ1-2
cdr3_aa: CAWSWDRNTEAFF; cdr3_nt: TGTGCCTGGAGTTGGGACAGGAACACTGAAGCTTTCTTT; cdr3_length: 13; clone_size: .; v_call: TRBV30; d_call: TRBD1; j_call: TRBJ1-1
cdr3_aa: CASSLAAGNEKLFF; cdr3_nt: TGTGCCAGCAGCTTAGCGGCAGGGAATGAAAAACTGTTTTTT; cdr3_length: 14; clone_size: .; v_call: TRBV7-9; d_call: .; j_call: TRBJ1-4
cdr3_aa: CASSFGLAGQETQYF; cdr3_nt: TGTGCCAGCAGCTTCGGACTAGCGGGGCAAGAGACCCAGTACTTC; cdr3_length: 15; clone_size: .; v_call: TRBV5-6; d_call: TRBD2; j_call: TRBJ2-5
cdr3_aa: CASSLVRTSTSSTDTQYF; cdr3_nt: TGTGCCAGCAGCTTAGTTCGGACTAGCACCTCTAGCACAGATACGCAGTATTTT; cdr3_length: 18; clone_size: .; v_call: TRBV7-6; d_call: TRBD2; j_call: TRBJ2-3
cdr3_aa: CASSQVRGTEAFF; cdr3_nt: TGTGCCAGCAGCCAAGTCAGGGGGACTGAAGCTTTCTTT; cdr3_length: 13; clone_size: few; v_call: TRBV3-1/TRBV3-2; d_call: TRBD1; j_call: TRBJ1-1
cdr3_aa: CASSHRDRGSYEQYF; cdr3_nt: TGTGCCAGCAGCCACCGGGACAGGGGGTCCTACGAGCAGTACTTC; cdr3_length: 15; clone_size: .; v_call: TRBV13; d_call: TRBD1; j_call: TRBJ2-7
cdr3_aa: CAWGAGTGGDTQYF; cdr3_nt: TGTGCCTGGGGCGCCGGGACAGGGGGGGATACGCAGTATTTT; cdr3_length: 14; clone_size: .; v_call: TRBV30; d_call: TRBD1; j_call: TRBJ2-3
cdr3_aa: CASSLTSGAGDTQYF; cdr3_nt: TGCGCCAGCAGCTTGACTAGCGGGGCTGGCGATACGCAGTATTTT; cdr3_length: 15; clone_size: .; v_call: TRBV5-1; d_call: TRBD2; j_call: TRBJ2-3
cdr3_aa: CASSFSGQGALGAEAFF; cdr3_nt: TGCGCCAGCAGCTTTAGTGGACAGGGGGCGCTGGGAGCTGAAGCTTTCTTT; cdr3_length: 17; clone_size: once; v_call: TRBV5-1; d_call: TRBD1; j_call: TRBJ1-1
cdr3_aa: CASSYDNRGYGYTF; cdr3_nt: TGTGCCAGCAGTTACGATAACAGGGGATACGGCTACACCTTC; cdr3_length: 14; clone_size: .; v_call: TRBV6-5; d_call: TRBD1; j_call: TRBJ1-2
cdr3_aa: CSVEGQGYNEQFF; cdr3_nt: TGCAGCGTTGAAGGGCAGGGTTACAATGAGCAGTTCTTC; cdr3_length: 13; clone_size: .; v_call: TRBV29-1; d_call: .; j_call: TRBJ2-1
cdr3_aa: CASIPLGRWGDGYTF; cdr3_nt: TGTGCCAGCATCCCATTAGGGAGGTGGGGGGATGGCTACACCTTC; cdr3_length: 15; clone_size: .; v_call: TRBV6-5; d_call: .; j_call: TRBJ1-2